This record covers a single T cell receptor (beta chain). The trim removed 3 bases at V and 2 bases at J, leaving 9 bases unmatched. Germline-derived CDR1 and CDR2 are SGDLS and YYNGEE. The CDR3 loop spans 17 amino acids. Assay: immunoSEQ multiplex PCR; the TCRdb copy retains only in-frame clones and omits some. Of 110,000 or so clones in the sample, under 70% were seen once. This specimen belongs to a study of shared clonotypes between healthy human individuals. Material: memory CD8+ T cells sorted from blood. Sample subset: CD45RO+ cells pooled with CCR7-negative TemRA cells. J is TRBJ2-2 and V is TRBV9; 8 bases agree with TRBD2. The sequence was collected from a woman between 25 and 40 years old in good health. For the CDR3, the DNA is TGTGCCAGCAGCGGGGCAGCGGGAGCCTTAAACACCGGGGAGCTGTTTTTT. Translated, it gives CASSGAAGALNTGELFF.